The 3 T cell receptor beta chains below come from one sample, sequenced in a study of naive and memory T cell subsets (dated 2017 in TCRdb). Receptors were amplified or captured by UMI-ligation and nested PCR. Instrument on record: Illumina MiSeq. To cover both TRBC1 and TRBC2, the beta constant-region primer consisted of an equimolar mix of two oligonucleotides. The ligated cDNA went through four rounds of PCR with nested alpha and beta constant-region primers together with the SP2 primer. TCRdb trimmed the raw reads at Q25, called clones with MiXCR and kept productive beta chains. Rows are combined by CDR3 protein, so each entry shows the most common genes and DNA. The sample contains under 150,000 distinct CDR3 sequences, under 25% of them found a single time. The ten largest clonotypes hold roughly 0.68% of the sample. The antigens these receptors bind are not known. Findings and caveats that apply to the study as a whole: Naive repertoires, especially CD8, contained a few larger clonotypes, possibly memory cells re-expressing CD45RA.

The sample consisted of naive CD8+ T cells from blood. The intended sense of this specimen's cell subset or site label: naive T cells, CD45RA high CD27+. These receptors were obtained from a human donor in good health.

The rearrangement uses TRBV27 and TRBJ1-5; no definite D call. Between the trimmed V and J ends, which lost 6 bases and 2 bases, there was a span of 17 bases. This CDR3 spans 16 amino acids. Germline CDR1 and CDR2: MNHEY and SMNVEV (reference sequence). CDR3 residues: CASSSEPGDGNQPQHF. The CDR3 nucleotides are TGTGCCAGCAGCTCTGAACCCGGGGATGGCAATCAGCCCCAGCATTTT.

The V call is TRBV6-5, the J call TRBJ2-7; TRBD1 is a possible D gene (6 bases). V lost 0 bases to trimming and J lost 0 bases, with 18 bases between them. Per the germline V gene, CDR1 is MNHEY and CDR2 is SVGAGI. CDR3 length equals 18 residues. This chain's CDR3 is CASSYSHQGPNFSYEQYF. For the CDR3, the DNA is TGTGCCAGCAGTTACTCGCACCAGGGGCCAAACTTCTCCTACGAGCAGTACTTC.

The V gene is TRBV6-2 or TRBV6-3, the J gene TRBJ2-1, with D hard to call. Germline V gene data show CDR1 as MNHEY and CDR2 as SVGEGT. This CDR3 has 12 residues. V lost 2 bases and J 10 bases, leaving 9 bases between the germline ends. The CDR3, as DNA: TGTGCCAGCAGTTACGGGTCCCTGGAGCAGTTCTTC. Amino acids: CASSYGSLEQFF.